This TCR beta chain was observed in a study of monozygotic twins with inflammatory bowel disease. Regarding the study as a whole: Relative clonotype sharing with others was diminished in IBD patients versus healthy twins, particularly with disease activity. Repertoire likeness was no different across concordant and discordant twins, perhaps owing to restricted power. Telling different T cell subtypes apart from each other was not possible.

A remark on this clonotype: Its antigen is unidentified.

Each UMI harboured a 6-nucleotide sample barcode and was appended via template switching. From its re-call of the 5' RACE reads, TCRdb lists each CDR3 protein once, without DNA. The sample data list fewer than 350,000 distinct CDR3 sequences. Germline V lookup: CDR1 MNHNS, CDR2 SASEGT. The CDR3 contains 14 residues. The sample taken for sequencing was blood. This chain links TRBV6-1 with TRBJ2-5. The TCR was taken from a human donor with ulcerative colitis or Crohn's disease, or a healthy co-twin of an affected twin (not recorded which). This chain's CDR3 is CASSRRGWEETQYF.